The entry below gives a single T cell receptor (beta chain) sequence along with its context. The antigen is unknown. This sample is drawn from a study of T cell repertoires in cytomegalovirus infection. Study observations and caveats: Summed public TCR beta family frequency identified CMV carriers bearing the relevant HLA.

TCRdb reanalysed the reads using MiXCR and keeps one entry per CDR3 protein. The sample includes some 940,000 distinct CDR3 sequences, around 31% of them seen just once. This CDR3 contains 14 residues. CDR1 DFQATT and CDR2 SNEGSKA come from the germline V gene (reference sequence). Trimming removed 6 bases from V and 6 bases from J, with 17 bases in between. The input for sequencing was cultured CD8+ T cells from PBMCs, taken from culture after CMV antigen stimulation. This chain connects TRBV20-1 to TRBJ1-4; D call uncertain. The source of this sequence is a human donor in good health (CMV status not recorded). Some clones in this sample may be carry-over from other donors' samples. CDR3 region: CSAEDPEVDEKLFF. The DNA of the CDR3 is TGCAGTGCGGAGGACCCAGAGGTAGATGAAAAACTGTTTTTT.